This T cell receptor (beta chain) was documented in a study of CD8+CD57+ T cells in acquired aplastic anemia. Study context: Quantities of DNA derived from sorted CD4+ and CD8+ cells averaged roughly 3 ug.

As to this clonotype: What it binds is unknown.

Whole-study findings and limits: Some 29 shared CD8+ CDR3s appeared highly expressed within patients' immunodominant clones.

Before being chosen for sequencing, patients had shown CD8+CD57+ cell expansion by flow cytometry. There were no patients without severe acquired aplastic anemia. Each patient gave a blood sample that was collected before any therapy had been received. Germline CDR1 reads KGHDR; CDR2 reads SFDVKD. This CDR3 spans 15 amino acids. Trimming at V came to 7 bases and at J to 6 bases, leaving 11 bases not matched to a gene. The study profiled TCR beta VDJ and CDR3 using genomic DNA as template. TCRdb recomputed calls from the reads with MiXCR, one row per CDR3 protein. The profile shows more than 150,000 distinct CDR3 sequences, 48% of them singletons.

The sample taken for sequencing was sorted CD4+, CD8+, or CD8+CD57+ T cells (not recorded which) from PBMCs. This chain uses TRBV24-1 with TRBJ2-1; 7 bases align to TRBD1. The sequence was obtained from a human donor with aplastic anemia. For the CDR3, the DNA is TGTGCCACCAGCAACCGCGAGACAGGGTTCAATGAGCAGTTCTTC. This translates into CATSNRETGFNEQFF.